This T cell receptor beta chain derives from a study of blood T cell repertoires in COVID-19. Study-level background: PBMCs, B-cell-depleted T cells, or T cells provided the cDNA or gDNA that made up the material.

Assay: immunoSEQ multiplex PCR; the TCRdb copy retains only in-frame clones and omits some. The sample comprises fewer than 150,000 clones, 85% to 90% of which are singletons, and 10% rests with the top ten. Germline V gene data show CDR1 as MRHNA and CDR2 as SNTAGT. The V and J ends lost 6 bases and 0 bases respectively, with 15 bases between them. The CDR3 consists of 17 residues. The gene calls are TRBV6-4 and TRBJ2-6; D perhaps matches TRBD1 (6 bases). Sequencing was done on a sample of peripheral blood. The TCR was taken from a man aged 50 to 60 with active or convalescent COVID-19. The CDR3 bases are TGTGCCAGCAGGGCACCGGGACAAGTCTCTGGGGCCAACGTCCTGACTTTC. Translation: CASRAPGQVSGANVLTF.